This is a list of T cell receptor beta chains from one sample in a study of graft-versus-host responses after intestinal transplantation. Their recognized antigens are unknown. Measured with immunoSEQ multiplex PCR; TCRdb has only the in-frame clones, and not every one. The sample carries about 89,000 clones, about 94% recorded once. The sequences come from unstimulated CD4+ T cells sorted from spleen or lymph node cells, collected before transplant. The receptors stem from a human donor who was the organ donor for an intestinal transplant. Each CDR3 is given with its conserved first and last residue. The order of the fields is V gene, CDR3 protein.

TRBV6-1 CASSVDRGAEAFF
TRBV21-1 CASSNRQMNTEAFF
TRBV6-1 CASSVTQGGSNSPLHF
TRBV14 CASSRTSGGQETQYF
TRBV7-9 CASSLGTAFLGTDTQYF
TRBV7-6 CASSIPTGPNEKLFF
TRBV28 CASSSTGANSYEQYF
TRBV5-4 CASSLPYNSGSSPLHF
TRBV9 CASSVALLGREQYF
TRBV7-6 CASSLRAGQYEKLFF
TRBV28 CASSSPGTGSYEQYF
TRBV11-3 CASSPGTYGYTF
TRBV2 CASSETVQYYGYTF
TRBV7-9 CASSQVRPGGEQYF
TRBV27 CASSFGWGRAYNSPLHF
TRBV4-2 CASSQEGPSNQPQHF
TRBV2 CASGLAGGYYEQYF
TRBV4-3 CASSQGLFGGEQFF
TRBV28 CASSPGQEIFSGNTIYF
TRBV29-1 CSVEGHGHYNEQFF
TRBV19 CASSSAVNTEAFF
TRBV6-6 CASSSKGTGEQYF
TRBV4-1 CASSRRETVEQPQHF
TRBV4-2 CASSPGTGGNQPQHF
TRBV6-6 CASTTGLAIAYEQYF
TRBV27 CASSLWTGAPNTEAFF
TRBV5-1 CASSLDLTVGQYF
TRBV7-2 CASSLKTTANTGELFF
TRBV5-6 CASSLGGNSNQPQHF
TRBV6-4 CASTLATGERGPQHF
TRBV4-1 CASSQKGGTGVMNTEAFF
TRBV2 CASSAGRLLETQYF
TRBV2 CASRPRGQESYGYTF
TRBV5-1 CASSLDFINSVRSPLHF
TRBV4-1 CASSLSGHGIGAFF
TRBV6-6 CASSYVDSNQPQHF
TRBV2 CASSFPRTDEKLFF
TRBV25-1 CATTQGGNSPLHF
TRBV28 CASSLSGVTDEQYF
TRBV6-1 CASRTLNTEAFF
TRBV4-1 CASSPLLRDRRSYEQYF
TRBV19 CASSITGTGNEKLFF
TRBV5-4 CASSPIQGSAGELFF
TRBV27 CASTRRDGLYGYTF
TRBV7-9 CASIPGGGRNTQYF
TRBV29-1 CSVREEKYNEQFF
TRBV9 CASSVAGGGETQYF
TRBV19 CASSGLGQAANRETQYF
TRBV5-1 CASSLVGSYNEQFF
TRBV7-6 CASTLGQGPYEQYF
TRBV28 CASRGTGTSVYPVSQQYF
TRBV6-5 CASTSGGSHYEQYF
TRBV5-6 CASSLLAGSRETQYF
TRBV6-5 CASSYYGVVPGELFF
TRBV19 CASRQGGTEAFF
TRBV10-3 CASTKGLRDEQYF
TRBV15 CATSRTTDYNEQFF
TRBV28 CASSSFAPGTGGQGNQPQHF
TRBV29-1 CSVLRTSGDTDTQYF